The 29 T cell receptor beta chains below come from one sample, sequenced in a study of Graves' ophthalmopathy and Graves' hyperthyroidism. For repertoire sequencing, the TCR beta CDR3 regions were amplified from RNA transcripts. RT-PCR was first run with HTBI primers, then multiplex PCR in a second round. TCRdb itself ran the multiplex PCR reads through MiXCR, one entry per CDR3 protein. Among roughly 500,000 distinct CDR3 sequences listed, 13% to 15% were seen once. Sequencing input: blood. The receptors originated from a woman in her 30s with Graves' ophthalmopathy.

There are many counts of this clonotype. In nucleotides, the CDR3 is TGCGCCAGCAGCCGCTTTTTGGGCTGGAACACTGAAGCTTTCTTT. Encoded protein: CASSRFLGWNTEAFF. The chain joins TRBV5-1 to TRBJ1-1; the D is unclear. CDR1 and CDR2 from the germline V gene are SGHRS and YFSETQ. The CDR3 has 15 residues. V was cut by 4 bases and J by 1 base, with 14 bases left in between. The full variable domain, its missing parts supplied by reference TRBV5-1 and TRBJ1-1, is KAGVTQTPRYLIKTRGQQVTLSCSPISGHRSVSWYQQTPGQGLQFLFEYFSETQRNKGNFPGRFSGRQFSNSRSEMNVSTLELGDSALYLCASSRFLGWNTEAFFGQGTRLTVV.

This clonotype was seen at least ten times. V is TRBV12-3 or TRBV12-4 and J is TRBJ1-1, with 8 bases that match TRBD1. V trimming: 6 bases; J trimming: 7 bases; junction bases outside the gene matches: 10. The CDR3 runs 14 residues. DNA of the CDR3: TGTGCCAGCAGGTTTACCGGGACAGGCTATGAAGCTTTCTTT. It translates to CASRFTGTGYEAFF.

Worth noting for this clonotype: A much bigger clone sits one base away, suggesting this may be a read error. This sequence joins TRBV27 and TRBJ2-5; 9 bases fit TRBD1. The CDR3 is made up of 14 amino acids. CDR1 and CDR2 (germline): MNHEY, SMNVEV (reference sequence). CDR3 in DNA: TGTGCCAGCGGCCGGGACAGGGTGGGAGAGACCCAGGACTTC. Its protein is CASGRDRVGETQDF.

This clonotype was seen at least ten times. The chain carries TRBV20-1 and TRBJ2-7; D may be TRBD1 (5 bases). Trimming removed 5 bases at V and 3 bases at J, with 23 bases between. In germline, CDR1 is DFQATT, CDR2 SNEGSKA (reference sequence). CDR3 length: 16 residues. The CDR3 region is CSAQPVTGSPLYEQYF. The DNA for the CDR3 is TGCAGTGCTCAGCCCGTTACAGGCAGTCCCCTCTACGAGCAGTACTTC.

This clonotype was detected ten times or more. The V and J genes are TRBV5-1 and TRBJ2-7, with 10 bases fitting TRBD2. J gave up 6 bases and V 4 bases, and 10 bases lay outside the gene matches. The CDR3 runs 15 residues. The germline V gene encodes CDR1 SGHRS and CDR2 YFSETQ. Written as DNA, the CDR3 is TGCGCCAGCAGCGAGCAGGCTAGCGGGAGCGGCGAGCAGTACTTC. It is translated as CASSEQASGSGEQYF.

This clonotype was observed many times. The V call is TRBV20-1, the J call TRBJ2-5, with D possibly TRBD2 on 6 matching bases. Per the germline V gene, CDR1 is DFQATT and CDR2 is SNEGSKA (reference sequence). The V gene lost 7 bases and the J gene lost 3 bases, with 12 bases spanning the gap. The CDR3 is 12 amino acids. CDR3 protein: CSGKREKETQYF. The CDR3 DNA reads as TGCAGTGGTAAACGGGAGAAAGAGACCCAGTACTTC.

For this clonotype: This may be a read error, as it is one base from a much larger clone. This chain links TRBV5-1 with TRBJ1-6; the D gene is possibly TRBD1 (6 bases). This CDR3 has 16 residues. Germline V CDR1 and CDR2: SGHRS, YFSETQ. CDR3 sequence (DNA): TGCGCCAGCAGCTTCAGGGACAACTCCTATAATTCACACCTCCACTTT. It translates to CASSFRDNSYNSHLHF.

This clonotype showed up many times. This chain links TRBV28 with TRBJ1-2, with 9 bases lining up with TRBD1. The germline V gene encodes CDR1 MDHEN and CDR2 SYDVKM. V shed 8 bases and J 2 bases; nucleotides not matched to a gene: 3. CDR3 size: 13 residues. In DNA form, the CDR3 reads TGTGCCAGCCGACAGGGGGGGAACTATGGCTACACCTTC. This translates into CASRQGGNYGYTF.

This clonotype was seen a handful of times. The CDR3 sequence is CASSEIRGSTEAFF. CDR3 bases: TGTGCCAGCAGTGAAATCAGGGGTTCCACTGAAGCTTTCTTT. This rearrangement joins TRBV6-1 to TRBJ1-1; tentatively, D is TRBD1 (6 bases). The CDR3 totals 14 residues. Looked up from germline, CDR1 is MNHNS and CDR2 is SASEGT. Trimming cost V 2 bases and J 4 bases, with 11 bases left between them.

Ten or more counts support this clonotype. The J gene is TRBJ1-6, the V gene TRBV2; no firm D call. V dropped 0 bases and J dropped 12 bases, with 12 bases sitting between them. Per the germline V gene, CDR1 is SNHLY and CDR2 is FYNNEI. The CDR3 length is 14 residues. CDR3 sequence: CASSEAQYTRPLHF. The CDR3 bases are TGTGCCAGCAGTGAAGCGCAGTACACCCGACCCCTCCACTTT.

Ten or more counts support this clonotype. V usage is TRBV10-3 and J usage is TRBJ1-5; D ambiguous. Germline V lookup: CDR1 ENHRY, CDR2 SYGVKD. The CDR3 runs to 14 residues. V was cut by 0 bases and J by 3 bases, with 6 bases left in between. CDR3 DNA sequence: TGTGCCATCAGTGAGTCCGGTGACAATCAGCCCCAGCATTTT. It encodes CAISESGDNQPQHF.

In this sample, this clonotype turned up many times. CDR3 protein: CATSIGGTSSYEQYF. DNA of the CDR3: TGTGCCACCAGCATAGGCGGGACTAGCAGCTACGAGCAGTACTTC. V and J are TRBV15 and TRBJ2-7; 9 bases line up with TRBD2. This CDR3 has 15 residues. J lost 3 bases, V lost 4 bases, and 7 bases had no gene match. Germline V gives CDR1 LNHNV, CDR2 YYDKDF (reference sequence).

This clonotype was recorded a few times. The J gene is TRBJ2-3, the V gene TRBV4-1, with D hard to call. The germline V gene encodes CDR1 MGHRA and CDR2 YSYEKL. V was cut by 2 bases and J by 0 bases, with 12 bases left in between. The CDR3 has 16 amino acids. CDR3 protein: CASSQRSLGSTDTQYF. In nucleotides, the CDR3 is TGCGCCAGCAGCCAAAGGTCCCTAGGTAGCACAGATACGCAGTATTTT.

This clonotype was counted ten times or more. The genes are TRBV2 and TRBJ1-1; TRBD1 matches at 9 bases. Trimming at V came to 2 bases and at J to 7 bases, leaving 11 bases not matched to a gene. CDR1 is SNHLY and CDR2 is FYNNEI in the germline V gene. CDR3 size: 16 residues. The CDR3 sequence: CASSEYVPGQGFEAFF. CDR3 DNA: TGTGCCAGCAGTGAATATGTTCCGGGACAGGGCTTTGAAGCTTTCTTT. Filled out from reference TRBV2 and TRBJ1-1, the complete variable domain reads EPEVTQTPSHQVTQMGQEVILRCVPISNHLYFYWYRQILGQKVEFLVSFYNNEISEKSEIFDDQFSVERPDGSNFTLKIRSTKLEDSAMYFCASSEYVPGQGFEAFFGQGTRLTVV.

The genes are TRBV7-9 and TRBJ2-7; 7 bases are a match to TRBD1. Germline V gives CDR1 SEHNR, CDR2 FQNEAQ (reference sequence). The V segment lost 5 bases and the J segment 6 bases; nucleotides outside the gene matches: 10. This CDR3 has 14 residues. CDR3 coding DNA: TGTGCCAGCAGCCGGGGACAGCTGGGCGGCGAGCAGTACTTC. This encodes CASSRGQLGGEQYF.

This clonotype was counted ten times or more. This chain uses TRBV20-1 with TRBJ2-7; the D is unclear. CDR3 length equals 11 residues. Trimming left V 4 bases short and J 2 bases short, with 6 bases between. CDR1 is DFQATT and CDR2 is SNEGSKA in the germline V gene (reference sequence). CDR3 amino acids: CSANPAYEQYF. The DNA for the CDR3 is TGCAGTGCTAATCCGGCCTACGAGCAGTACTTC.

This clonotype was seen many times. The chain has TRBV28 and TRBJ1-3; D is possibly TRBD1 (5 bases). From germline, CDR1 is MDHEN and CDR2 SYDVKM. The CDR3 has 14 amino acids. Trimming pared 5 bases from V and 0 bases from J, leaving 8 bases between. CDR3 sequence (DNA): TGTGCCAGCAGTCCAACAGGCTCTGGAAACACCATATATTTT. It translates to CASSPTGSGNTIYF.

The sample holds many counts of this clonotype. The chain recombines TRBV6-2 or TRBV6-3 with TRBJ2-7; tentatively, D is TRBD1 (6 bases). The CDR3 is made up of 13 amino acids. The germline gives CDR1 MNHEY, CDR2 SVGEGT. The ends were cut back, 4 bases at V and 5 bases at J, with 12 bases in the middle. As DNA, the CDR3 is TGTGCCAGCAGTTTACAGGGTATGAACGAGCAGTACTTC. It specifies CASSLQGMNEQYF.

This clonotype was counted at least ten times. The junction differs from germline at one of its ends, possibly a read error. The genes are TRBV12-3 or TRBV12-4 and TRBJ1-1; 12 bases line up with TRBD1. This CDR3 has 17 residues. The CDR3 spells CASSLSGTGGLVTEASF. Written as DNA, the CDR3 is TGTGCCAGCAGTTTGTCCGGGACAGGGGGCTTGGTGACTGAAGCTTCCTTT.

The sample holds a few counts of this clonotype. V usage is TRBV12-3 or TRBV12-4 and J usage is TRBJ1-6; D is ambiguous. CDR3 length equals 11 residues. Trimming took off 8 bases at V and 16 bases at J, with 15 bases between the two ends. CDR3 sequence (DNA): TGTGCCAGCGGGGAGCCTGCCCGACTCCACTTT. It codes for CASGEPARLHF.

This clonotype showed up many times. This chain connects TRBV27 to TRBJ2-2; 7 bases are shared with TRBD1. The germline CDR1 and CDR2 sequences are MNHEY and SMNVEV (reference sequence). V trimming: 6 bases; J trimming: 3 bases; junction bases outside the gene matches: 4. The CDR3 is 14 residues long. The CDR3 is CASRWTGDTGELFF. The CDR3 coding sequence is TGTGCCAGCAGGTGGACAGGAGACACCGGGGAGCTGTTTTTT.

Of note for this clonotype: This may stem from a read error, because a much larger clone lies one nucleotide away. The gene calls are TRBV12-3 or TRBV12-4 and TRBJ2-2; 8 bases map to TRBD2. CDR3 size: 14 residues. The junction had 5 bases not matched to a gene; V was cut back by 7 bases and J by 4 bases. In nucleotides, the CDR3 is TGTGCCAGCATTCGGACTAGCCCCACCGGGGAGCTGTTTTTT. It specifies CASIRTSPTGELFF.

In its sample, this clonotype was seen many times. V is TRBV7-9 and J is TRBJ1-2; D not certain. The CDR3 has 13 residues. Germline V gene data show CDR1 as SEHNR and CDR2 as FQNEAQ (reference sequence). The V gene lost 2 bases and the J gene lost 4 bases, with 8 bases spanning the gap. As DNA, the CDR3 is TGTGCCAGCAGCTTAATGGGAGCCTATGGCTACACCTTC. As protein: CASSLMGAYGYTF. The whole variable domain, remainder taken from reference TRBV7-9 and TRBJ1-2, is DTGVSQNPRHKITKRGQNVTFRCDPISEHNRLYWYRQTLGQGPEFLTYFQNEAQLEKSRLLSDRFSAERPKGSFSTLEIQRTEQGDSAMYLCASSLMGAYGYTFGSGTRLTVV.

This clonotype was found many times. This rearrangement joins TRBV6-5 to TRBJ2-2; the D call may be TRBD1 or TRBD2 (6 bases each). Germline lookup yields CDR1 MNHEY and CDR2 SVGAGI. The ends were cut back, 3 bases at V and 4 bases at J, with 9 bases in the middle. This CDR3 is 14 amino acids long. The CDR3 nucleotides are TGTGCCAGCAGTTATAGGGGGGCCACCGGGGAGCTGTTTTTT. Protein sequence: CASSYRGATGELFF.

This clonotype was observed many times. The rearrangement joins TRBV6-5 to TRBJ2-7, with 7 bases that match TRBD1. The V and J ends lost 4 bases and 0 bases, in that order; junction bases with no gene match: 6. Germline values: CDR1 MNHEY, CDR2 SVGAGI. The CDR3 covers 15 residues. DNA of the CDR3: TGTGCCAGCAGTTCCCAATGGGACAGCTCCTACGAGCAGTACTTC. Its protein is CASSSQWDSSYEQYF.

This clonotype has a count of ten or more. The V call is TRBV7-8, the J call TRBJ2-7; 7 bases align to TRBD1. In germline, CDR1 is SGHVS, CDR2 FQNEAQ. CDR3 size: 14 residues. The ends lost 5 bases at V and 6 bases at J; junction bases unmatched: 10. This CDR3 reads CASSNGQVNSEQYF. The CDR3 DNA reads TGTGCCAGCAGCAACGGACAGGTTAACAGCGAGCAGTACTTC.

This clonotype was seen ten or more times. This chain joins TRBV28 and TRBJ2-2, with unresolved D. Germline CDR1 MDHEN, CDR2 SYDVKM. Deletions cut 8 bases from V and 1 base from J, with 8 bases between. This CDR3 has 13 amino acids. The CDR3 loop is CASFRLNTGELFF. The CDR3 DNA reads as TGTGCCAGCTTCAGGCTGAACACCGGGGAGCTGTTTTTT. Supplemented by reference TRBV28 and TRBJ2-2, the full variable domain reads DVKVTQSSRYLVKRTGEKVFLECVQDMDHENMFWYRQDPGLGLRLIYFSYDVKMKEKGDIPEGYSVSREKKERFSLILESASTNQTSMYLCASFRLNTGELFFGEGSRLTVL.

The CDR3 region has the DNA TGTGCCAGCAGCTTAGGCCCGTACTATGGCTACACCTTC. Amino acids: CASSLGPYYGYTF. This rearrangement joins TRBV7-2 to TRBJ1-2, with no clear D. V shed 1 base and J shed 3 bases, with 6 bases lying between them. The CDR3 has 13 amino acids. Germline values: CDR1 SGHTA, CDR2 FQGNSA. Using reference TRBV7-2 and TRBJ1-2 for the parts outside the CDR3, the full variable domain is GAGVSQSPSNKVTEKGKDVELRCDPISGHTALYWYRQSLGQGLEFLIYFQGNSAPDKSGLPSDRFSAERTGGSVSTLTIQRTQQEDSAVYLCASSLGPYYGYTFGSGTRLTVV.

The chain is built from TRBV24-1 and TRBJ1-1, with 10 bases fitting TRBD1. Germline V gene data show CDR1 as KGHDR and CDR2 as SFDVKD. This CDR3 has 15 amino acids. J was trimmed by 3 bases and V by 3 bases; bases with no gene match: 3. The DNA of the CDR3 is TGTGCCACCAGTGATCCCGGACAGGGGGACACTGAAGCTTTCTTT. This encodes CATSDPGQGDTEAFF.